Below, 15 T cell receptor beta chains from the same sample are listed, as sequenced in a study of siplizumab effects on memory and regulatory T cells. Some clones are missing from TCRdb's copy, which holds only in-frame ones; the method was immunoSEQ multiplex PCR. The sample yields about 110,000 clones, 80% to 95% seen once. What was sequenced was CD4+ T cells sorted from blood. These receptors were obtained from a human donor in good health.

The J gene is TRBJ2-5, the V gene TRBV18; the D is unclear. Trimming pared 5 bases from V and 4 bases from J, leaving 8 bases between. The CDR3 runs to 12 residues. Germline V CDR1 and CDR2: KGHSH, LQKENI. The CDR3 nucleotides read TGTGCCAGCTCATCAAAAAGAGAGACCCAGTACTTC. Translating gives CASSSKRETQYF. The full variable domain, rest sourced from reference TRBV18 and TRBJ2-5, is NAGVMQNPRHLVRRRGQEARLRCSPMKGHSHVYWYRQLPEEGLKFMVYLQKENIIDESGMPKERFSAEFPKEGPSILRIQQVVRGDSAAYFCASSSKRETQYFGPGTRLLVL.

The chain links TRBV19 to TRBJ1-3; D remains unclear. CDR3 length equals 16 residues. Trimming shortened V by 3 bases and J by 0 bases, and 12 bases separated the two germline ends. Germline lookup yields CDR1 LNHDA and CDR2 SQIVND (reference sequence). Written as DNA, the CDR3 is TGTGCCAGTAGTATTAGTAACATATACTCTGGAAACACCATATATTTT. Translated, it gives CASSISNIYSGNTIYF.

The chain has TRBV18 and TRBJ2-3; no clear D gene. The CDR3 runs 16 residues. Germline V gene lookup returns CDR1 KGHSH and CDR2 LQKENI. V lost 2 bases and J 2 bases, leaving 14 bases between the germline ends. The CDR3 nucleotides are TGTGCCAGCTCACCAGGGAAAGGGTCCTACACAGATACGCAGTATTTT. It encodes CASSPGKGSYTDTQYF.

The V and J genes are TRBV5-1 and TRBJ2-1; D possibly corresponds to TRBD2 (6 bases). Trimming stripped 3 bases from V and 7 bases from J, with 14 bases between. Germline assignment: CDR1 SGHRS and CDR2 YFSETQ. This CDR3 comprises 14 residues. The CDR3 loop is CASSYQGLSNEQFF. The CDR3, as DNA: TGCGCCAGCAGCTACCAGGGACTCTCAAATGAGCAGTTCTTC.

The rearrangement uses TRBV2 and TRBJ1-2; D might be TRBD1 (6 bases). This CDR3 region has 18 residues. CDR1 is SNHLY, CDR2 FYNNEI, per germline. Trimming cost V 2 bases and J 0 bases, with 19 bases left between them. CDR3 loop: CASSETGHQLKTNYGYTF. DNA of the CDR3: TGTGCCAGCAGTGAAACGGGACACCAACTGAAGACTAACTATGGCTACACCTTC. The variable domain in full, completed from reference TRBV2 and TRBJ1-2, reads EPEVTQTPSHQVTQMGQEVILRCVPISNHLYFYWYRQILGQKVEFLVSFYNNEISEKSEIFDDQFSVERPDGSNFTLKIRSTKLEDSAMYFCASSETGHQLKTNYGYTFGSGTRLTVV.

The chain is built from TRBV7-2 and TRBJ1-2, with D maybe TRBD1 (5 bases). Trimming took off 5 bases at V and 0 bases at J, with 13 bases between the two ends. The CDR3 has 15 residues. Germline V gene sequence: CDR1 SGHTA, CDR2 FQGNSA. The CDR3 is CASSPGTSANYGYTF. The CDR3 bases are TGTGCCAGCAGCCCTGGGACTTCAGCTAACTATGGCTACACCTTC.

In nucleotides, the CDR3 is TGTGCCTGGAAGCGGACTAAGAATGAGCAGTTCTTC. This encodes CAWKRTKNEQFF. The gene calls are TRBV30 and TRBJ2-1, with D perhaps TRBD2 (6 bases). The V gene lost 4 bases and the J gene lost 7 bases, with 11 bases spanning the gap. Germline CDR1 reads GTSNPN; CDR2 reads SVGIG (reference sequence). The CDR3 consists of 12 residues.

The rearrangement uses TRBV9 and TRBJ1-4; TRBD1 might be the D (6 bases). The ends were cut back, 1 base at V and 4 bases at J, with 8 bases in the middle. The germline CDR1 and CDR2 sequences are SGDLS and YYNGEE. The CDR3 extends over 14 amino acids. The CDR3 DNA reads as TGTGCCAGCAGCGTAACAGGGATTAATGAAAAACTGTTTTTT. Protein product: CASSVTGINEKLFF.

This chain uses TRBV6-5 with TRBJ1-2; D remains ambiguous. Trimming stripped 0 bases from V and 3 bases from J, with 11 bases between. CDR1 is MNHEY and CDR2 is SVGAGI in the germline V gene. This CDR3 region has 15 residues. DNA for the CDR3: TGTGCCAGCAGTTACTCTATCGGGGTGGACTATGGCTACACCTTC. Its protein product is CASSYSIGVDYGYTF.

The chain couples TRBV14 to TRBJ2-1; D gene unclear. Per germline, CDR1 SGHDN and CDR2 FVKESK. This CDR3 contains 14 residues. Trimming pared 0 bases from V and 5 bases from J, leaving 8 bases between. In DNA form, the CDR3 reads TGTGCCAGCAGCCAAGAAGGGCAGCACAATGAGCAGTTCTTC. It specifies CASSQEGQHNEQFF.

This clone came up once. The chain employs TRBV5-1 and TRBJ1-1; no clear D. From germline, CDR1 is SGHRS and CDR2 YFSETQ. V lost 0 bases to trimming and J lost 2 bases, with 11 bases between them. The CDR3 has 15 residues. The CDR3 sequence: CASSLEPGLNTEAFF. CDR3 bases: TGCGCCAGCAGCTTGGAGCCGGGTTTAAACACTGAAGCTTTCTTT.

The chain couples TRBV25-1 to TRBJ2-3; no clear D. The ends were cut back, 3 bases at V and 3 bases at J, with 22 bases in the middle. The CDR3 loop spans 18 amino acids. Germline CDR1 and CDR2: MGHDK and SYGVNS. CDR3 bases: TGTGCCAGCAGTGACTCAAGGGCGGCCTTGTCGAAAACAGATACGCAGTATTTT. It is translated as CASSDSRAALSKTDTQYF.

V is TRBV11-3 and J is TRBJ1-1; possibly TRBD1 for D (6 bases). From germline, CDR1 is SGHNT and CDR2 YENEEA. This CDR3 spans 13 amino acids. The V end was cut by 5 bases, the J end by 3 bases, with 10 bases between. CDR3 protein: CASSRTGHTEAFF. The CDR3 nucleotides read TGTGCCAGCAGCCGTACAGGGCACACTGAAGCTTTCTTT.

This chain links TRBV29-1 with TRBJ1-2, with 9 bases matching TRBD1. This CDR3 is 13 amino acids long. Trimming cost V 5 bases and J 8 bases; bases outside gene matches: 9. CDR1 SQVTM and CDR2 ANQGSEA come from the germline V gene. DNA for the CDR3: TGCAGCGTTTTCCGGGACAGGGTGAAAGGCTACACCTTC. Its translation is CSVFRDRVKGYTF.

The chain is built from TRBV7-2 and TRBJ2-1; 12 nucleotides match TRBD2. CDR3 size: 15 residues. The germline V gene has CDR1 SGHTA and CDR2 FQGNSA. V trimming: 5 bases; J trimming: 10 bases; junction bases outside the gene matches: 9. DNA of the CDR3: TGTGCCAGCAGCAACCTAGCGGGAGGGCCTGTGGAGCAGTTCTTC. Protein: CASSNLAGGPVEQFF.